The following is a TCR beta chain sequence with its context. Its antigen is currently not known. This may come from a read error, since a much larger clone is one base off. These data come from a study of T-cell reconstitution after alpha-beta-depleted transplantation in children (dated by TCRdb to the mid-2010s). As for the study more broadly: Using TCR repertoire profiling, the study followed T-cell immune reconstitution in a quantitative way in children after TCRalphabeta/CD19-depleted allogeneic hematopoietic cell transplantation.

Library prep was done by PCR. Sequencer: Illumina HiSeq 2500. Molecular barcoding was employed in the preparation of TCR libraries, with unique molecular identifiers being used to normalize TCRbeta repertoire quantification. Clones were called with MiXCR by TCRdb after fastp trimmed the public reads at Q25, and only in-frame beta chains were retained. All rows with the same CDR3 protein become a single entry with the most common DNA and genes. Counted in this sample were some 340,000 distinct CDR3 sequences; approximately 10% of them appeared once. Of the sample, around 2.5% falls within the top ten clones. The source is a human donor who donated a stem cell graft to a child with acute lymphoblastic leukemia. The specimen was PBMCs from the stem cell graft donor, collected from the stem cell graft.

The DNA is as follows: TGTGCCAGCAGCTCCCCGACCGGGACAGTTTACAATGGGCAGTTCTTC. This yields the protein CASSSPTGTVYNGQFF. The V and J genes are TRBV7-6 and TRBJ2-1, and 7 bases in between align with TRBD1. Taken from cysteine to phenylalanine, the CDR3 has 16 residues. The entry retains the CDR3 DNA only, 48 bases that are in frame from base 1. Sequences SGHVS (CDR1) and FNYEAQ (CDR2) are obtained from the germline V gene.